Listed below are T cell receptor beta chains from one sample, sequenced in a study of vaccination effects on CD4 cells after COVID-19. Which antigens these TCRs recognize remains unknown. Repertoires were generated with immunoSEQ multiplex PCR, while TCRdb's copy carries only in-frame clones and drops some. The sample has tens of thousands of clones, 60% to 85% seen once; the top ten hold over 9.5%. The source material was CD4+ T cells from PBMCs cultured with SARS-CoV-2 spike peptides, sampled before COVID-19 vaccination. The receptor source for this set is a human donor who received a COVID-19 vaccine. CDR3s include the opening cysteine and the closing phenylalanine or tryptophan. Fields, in order: J gene, V gene, CDR3 protein.

>TRBJ1-1|TRBV6-2/TRBV6-3
CASSRPGENTEAFF
>TRBJ2-1|TRBV9
CASSVGLAGSSSYNEQFF
>TRBJ2-3|TRBV7-8
CASSLAGAYTDTQYF
>TRBJ1-2|TRBV7-2
CASSFTGSGYTF
>TRBJ1-2|TRBV19
CATGGGYGYTF
>TRBJ1-4|TRBV18
CASSPRERGTGEKLFF
>TRBJ1-1|TRBV20-1
CSAEPIAEAFF
>TRBJ1-2|TRBV5-1
CASSLDGQGGGYTF
>TRBJ1-4|TRBV7-2
CASSLAGGLREKLFF
>TRBJ2-2|TRBV4-3
CASSQDGTVAGELFF
>TRBJ1-2|TRBV19
CATHHQMYASGYTF
>TRBJ2-3|TRBV15
CATSRGRTDTQYF
>TRBJ2-5|TRBV4-1
CASSRWDRETQYF
>TRBJ1-2|TRBV6-6
CASSPEQRQGYYGYTF
>TRBJ2-5|TRBV7-2
CASSLAGAVETQYF
>TRBJ1-2|TRBV5-6
CASSKPDRPYGYTF
>TRBJ1-5|TRBV5-1
CASSLGGWNQPQHF
>TRBJ2-5|TRBV10-1
CASSESTETQYF
>TRBJ1-2|TRBV6-5
CASSYSMRQYYGYTF
>TRBJ1-5|TRBV18
CASSPAPAPVWSNQPQHF
>TRBJ2-2|TRBV6-2/TRBV6-3
CASSPNRQTGPSGELFF
>TRBJ2-3|TRBV7-3
CASSPDSSSTDTQYF
>TRBJ1-5|TRBV2
CASVKVISNQPQHF
>TRBJ2-5|TRBV5-6
CASSPVRGGEYQETQYF
>TRBJ2-1|TRBV24-1
CATSDSAGTGRYNEQFF
>TRBJ2-3|TRBV7-3
CASSARTGAQYF
>TRBJ2-1|TRBV5-1
CASSFILGSYNEQFF
>TRBJ1-4|TRBV6-5
CASNLWGANEKLFF
>TRBJ2-3|TRBV6-5
CASSLRTGTDTQYF
>TRBJ1-3|TRBV5-1
CASSLTGERENTIYF
>TRBJ2-1|TRBV5-4
CASGQSTSSYNEQFF
>TRBJ1-3|TRBV5-6
CASSLAGVAGNTIYF